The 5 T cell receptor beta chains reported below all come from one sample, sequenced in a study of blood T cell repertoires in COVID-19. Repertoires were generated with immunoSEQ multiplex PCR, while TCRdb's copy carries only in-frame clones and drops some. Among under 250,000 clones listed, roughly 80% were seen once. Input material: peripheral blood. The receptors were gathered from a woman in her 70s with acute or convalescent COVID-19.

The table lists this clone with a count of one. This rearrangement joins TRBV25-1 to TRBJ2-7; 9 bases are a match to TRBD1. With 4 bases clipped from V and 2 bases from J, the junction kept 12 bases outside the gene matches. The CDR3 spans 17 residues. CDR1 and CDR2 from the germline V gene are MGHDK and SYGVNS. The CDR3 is CASSGQGVGPFAYEQYV. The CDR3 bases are TGTGCCAGCAGTGGACAGGGGGTAGGTCCGTTCGCCTACGAGCAGTACGTC.

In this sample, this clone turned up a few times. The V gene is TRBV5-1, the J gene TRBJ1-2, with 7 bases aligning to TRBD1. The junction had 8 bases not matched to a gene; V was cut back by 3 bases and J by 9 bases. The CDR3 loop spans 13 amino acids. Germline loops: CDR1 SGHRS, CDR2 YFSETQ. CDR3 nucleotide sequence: TGCGCCAGCAGCTCAGACAGGGTGGGGAGCTACACCTTC. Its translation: CASSSDRVGSYTF.

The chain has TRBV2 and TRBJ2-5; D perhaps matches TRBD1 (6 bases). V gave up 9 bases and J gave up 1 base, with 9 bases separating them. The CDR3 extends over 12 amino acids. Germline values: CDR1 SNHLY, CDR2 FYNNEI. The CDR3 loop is CASEDSQETQYF. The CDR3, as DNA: TGTGCCAGTGAGGACAGCCAAGAGACCCAGTACTTC.

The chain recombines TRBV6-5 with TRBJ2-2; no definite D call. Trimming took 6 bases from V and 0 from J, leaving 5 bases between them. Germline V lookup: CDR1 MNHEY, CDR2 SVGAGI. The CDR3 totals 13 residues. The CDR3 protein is CASRAANTGELFF. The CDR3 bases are TGTGCCAGCAGGGCGGCGAACACCGGGGAGCTGTTTTTT.

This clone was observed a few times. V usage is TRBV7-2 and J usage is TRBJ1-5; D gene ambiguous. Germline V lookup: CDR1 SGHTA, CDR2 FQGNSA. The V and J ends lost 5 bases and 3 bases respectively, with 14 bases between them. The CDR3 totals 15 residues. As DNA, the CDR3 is TGTGCCAGCAGCCCCCACGGGAGCTACAATCAGCCCCAGCATTTT. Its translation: CASSPHGSYNQPQHF.